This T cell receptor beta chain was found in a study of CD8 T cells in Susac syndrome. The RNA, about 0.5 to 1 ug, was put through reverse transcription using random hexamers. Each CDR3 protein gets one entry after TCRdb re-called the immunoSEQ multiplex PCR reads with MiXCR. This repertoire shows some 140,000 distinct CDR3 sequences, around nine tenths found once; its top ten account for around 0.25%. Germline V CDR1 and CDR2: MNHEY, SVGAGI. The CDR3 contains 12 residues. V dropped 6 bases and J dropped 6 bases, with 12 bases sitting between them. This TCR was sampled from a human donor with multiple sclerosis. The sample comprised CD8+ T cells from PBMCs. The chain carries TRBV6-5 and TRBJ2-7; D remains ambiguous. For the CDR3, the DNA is TGTGCCAGCAGATCTACCGGGCCCGAGCAGTACTTC. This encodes CASRSTGPEQYF.